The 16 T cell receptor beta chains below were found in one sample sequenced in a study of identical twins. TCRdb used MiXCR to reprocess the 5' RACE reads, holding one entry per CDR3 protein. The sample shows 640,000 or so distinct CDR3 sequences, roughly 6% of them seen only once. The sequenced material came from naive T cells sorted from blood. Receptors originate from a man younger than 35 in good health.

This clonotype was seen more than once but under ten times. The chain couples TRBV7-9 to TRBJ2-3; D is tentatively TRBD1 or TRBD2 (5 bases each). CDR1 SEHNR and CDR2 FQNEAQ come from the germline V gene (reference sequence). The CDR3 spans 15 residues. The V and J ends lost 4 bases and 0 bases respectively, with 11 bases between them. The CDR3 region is CASSSRRESTDTQYF. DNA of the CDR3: TGTGCCAGCAGCTCACGCAGGGAGAGCACAGATACGCAGTATTTT. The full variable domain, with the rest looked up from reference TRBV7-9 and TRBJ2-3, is DTGVSQNPRHKITKRGQNVTFRCDPISEHNRLYWYRQTLGQGPEFLTYFQNEAQLEKSRLLSDRFSAERPKGSFSTLEIQRTEQGDSAMYLCASSSRRESTDTQYFGPGTRLTVL.

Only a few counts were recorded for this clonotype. DNA of the CDR3: TGTGCCAGCAGCTTAGCATGGTTCAGGGGGGATGAGACCCAGTACTTC. It yields the protein CASSLAWFRGDETQYF. The V gene is TRBV7-2, the J gene TRBJ2-5; D perhaps matches TRBD1 (7 bases). This CDR3 comprises 16 residues. Germline CDR1 reads SGHTA; CDR2 reads FQGNSA. V was clipped by 0 bases and J by 5 bases, with 16 bases between them.

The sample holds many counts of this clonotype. The CDR3 loop is CASSYATGNYGYTF. The CDR3 region has the DNA TGTGCCAGCAGTTACGCTACAGGGAACTATGGCTACACCTTC. V and J are TRBV6-5 and TRBJ1-2, with D perhaps TRBD1 (6 bases). The CDR3 spans 14 residues. Per the germline V gene, CDR1 is MNHEY and CDR2 is SVGAGI. Trimming removed 2 bases at V and 2 bases at J, with 9 bases between.

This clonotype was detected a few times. For the CDR3, the DNA is TGTGCCACCAGCAGGCAGGGAATCACTGAAGCTTTCTTT. Protein: CATSRQGITEAFF. The chain joins TRBV15 to TRBJ1-1; possibly TRBD1 for D (5 bases). V was clipped by 3 bases and J by 4 bases, with 9 bases between them. Germline values: CDR1 LNHNV, CDR2 YYDKDF (reference sequence). The CDR3 covers 13 residues.

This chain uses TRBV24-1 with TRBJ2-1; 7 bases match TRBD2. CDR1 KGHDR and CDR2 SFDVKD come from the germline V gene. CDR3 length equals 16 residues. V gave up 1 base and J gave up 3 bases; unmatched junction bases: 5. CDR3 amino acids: CATSDFSGDYYNEQFF. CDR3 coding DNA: TGTGCCACCAGTGATTTTTCCGGGGACTACTACAATGAGCAGTTCTTC.

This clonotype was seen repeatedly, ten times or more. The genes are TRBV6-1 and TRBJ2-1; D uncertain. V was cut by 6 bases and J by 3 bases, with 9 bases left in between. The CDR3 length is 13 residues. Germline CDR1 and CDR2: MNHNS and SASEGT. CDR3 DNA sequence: TGTGCCAGCAGGCTCCCGAACTACAATGAGCAGTTCTTC. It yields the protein CASRLPNYNEQFF.

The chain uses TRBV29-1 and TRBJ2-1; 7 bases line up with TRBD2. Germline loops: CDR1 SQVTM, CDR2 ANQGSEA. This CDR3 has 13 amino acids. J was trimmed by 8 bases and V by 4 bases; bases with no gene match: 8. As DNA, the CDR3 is TGCAGCGTTGCAACCCGACTAGCCCATGAGCAGTTCTTC. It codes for CSVATRLAHEQFF.

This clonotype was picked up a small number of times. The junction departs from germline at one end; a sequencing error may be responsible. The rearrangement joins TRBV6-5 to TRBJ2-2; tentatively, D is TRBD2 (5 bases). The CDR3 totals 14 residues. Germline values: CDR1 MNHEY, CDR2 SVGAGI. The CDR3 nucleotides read TGTGCCAGCAGTTACTCGAGGGCCACCAGGGAGCTGTTTTTT. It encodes CASSYSRATRELFF.

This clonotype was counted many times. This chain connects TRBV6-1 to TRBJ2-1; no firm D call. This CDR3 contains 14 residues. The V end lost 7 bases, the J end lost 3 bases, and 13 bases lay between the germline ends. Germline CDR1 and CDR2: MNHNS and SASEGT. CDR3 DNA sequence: TGTGCCAGCACCCAGGCCGGATACTACAATGAGCAGTTCTTC. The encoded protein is CASTQAGYYNEQFF.

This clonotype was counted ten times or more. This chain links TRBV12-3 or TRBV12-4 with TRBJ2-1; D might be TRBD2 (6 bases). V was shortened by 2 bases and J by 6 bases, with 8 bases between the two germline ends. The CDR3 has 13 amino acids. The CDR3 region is CASSLIGGNEQFF. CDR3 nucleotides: TGTGCCAGCAGTTTAATCGGGGGCAATGAGCAGTTCTTC.

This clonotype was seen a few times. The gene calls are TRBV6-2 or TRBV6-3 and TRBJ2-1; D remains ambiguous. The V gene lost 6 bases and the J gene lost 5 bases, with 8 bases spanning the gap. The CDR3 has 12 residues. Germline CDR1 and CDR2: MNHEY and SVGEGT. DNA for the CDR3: TGTGCCAGCAGACACCCCGACAATGAGCAGTTCTTC. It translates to CASRHPDNEQFF.

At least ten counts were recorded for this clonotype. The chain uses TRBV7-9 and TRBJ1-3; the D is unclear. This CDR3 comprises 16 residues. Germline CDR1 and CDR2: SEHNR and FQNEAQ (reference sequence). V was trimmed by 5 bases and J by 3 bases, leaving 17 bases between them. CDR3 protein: CASSASGVLDGNTIYF. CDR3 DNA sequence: TGTGCCAGCAGCGCTTCCGGGGTTCTGGATGGAAACACCATATATTTT. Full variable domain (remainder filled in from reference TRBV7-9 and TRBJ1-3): DTGVSQNPRHKITKRGQNVTFRCDPISEHNRLYWYRQTLGQGPEFLTYFQNEAQLEKSRLLSDRFSAERPKGSFSTLEIQRTEQGDSAMYLCASSASGVLDGNTIYFGEGSWLTVV.

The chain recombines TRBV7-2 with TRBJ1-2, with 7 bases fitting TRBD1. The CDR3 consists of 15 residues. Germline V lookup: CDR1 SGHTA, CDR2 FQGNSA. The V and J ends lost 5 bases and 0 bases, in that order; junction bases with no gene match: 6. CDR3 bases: TGTGCCAGCAGCCGGGGACAGAACCCTAACTATGGCTACACCTTC. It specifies CASSRGQNPNYGYTF.

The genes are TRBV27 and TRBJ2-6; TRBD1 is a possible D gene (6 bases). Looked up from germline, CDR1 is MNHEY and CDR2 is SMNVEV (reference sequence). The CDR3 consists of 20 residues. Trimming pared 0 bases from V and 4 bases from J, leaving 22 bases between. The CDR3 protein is CASSLSQGFMVRWGANVLTF. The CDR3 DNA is TGTGCCAGCAGTTTATCCCAGGGGTTTATGGTCAGGTGGGGGGCCAACGTCCTGACTTTC.

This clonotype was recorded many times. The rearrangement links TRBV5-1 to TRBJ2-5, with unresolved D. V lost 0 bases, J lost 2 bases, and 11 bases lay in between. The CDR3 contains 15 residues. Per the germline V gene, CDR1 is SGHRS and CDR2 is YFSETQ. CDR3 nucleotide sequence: TGCGCCAGCAGCTTGGCCAGACTGCGGCAAGAGACCCAGTACTTC. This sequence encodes CASSLARLRQETQYF.

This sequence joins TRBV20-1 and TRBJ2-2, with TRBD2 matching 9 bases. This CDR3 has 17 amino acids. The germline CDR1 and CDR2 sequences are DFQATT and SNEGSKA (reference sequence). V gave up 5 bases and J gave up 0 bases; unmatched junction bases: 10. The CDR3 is CSAPPAGGGANTGELFF. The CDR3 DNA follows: TGCAGTGCTCCGCCAGCGGGAGGAGGAGCGAACACCGGGGAGCTGTTTTTT.